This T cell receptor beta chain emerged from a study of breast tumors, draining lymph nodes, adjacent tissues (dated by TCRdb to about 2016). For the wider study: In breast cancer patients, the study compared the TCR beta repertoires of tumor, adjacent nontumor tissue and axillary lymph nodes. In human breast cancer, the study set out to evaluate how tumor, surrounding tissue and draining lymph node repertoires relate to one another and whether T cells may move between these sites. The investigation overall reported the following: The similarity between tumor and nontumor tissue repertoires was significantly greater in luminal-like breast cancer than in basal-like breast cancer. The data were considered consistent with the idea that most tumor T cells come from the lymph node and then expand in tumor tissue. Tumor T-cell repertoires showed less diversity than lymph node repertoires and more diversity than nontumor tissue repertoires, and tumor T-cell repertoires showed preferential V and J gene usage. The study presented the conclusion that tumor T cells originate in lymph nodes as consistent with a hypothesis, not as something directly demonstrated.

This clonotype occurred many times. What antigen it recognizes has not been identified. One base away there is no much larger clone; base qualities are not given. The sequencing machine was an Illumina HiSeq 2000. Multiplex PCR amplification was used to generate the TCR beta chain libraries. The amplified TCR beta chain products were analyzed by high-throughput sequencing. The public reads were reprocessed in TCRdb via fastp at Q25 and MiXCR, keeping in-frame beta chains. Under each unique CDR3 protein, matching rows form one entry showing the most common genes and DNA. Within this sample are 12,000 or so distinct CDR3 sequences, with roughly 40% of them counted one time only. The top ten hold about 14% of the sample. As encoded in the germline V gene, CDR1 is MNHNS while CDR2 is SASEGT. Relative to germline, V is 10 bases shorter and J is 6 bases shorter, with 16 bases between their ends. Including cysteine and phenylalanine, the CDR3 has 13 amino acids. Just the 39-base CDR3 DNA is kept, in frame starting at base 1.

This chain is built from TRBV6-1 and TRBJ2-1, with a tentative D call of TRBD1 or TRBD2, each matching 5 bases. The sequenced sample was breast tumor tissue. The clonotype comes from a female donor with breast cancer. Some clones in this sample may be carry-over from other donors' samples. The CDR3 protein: CATTGTGLNEQFF. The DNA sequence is TGTGCCACCACCGGGACCGGCCTCAATGAGCAGTTCTTC.